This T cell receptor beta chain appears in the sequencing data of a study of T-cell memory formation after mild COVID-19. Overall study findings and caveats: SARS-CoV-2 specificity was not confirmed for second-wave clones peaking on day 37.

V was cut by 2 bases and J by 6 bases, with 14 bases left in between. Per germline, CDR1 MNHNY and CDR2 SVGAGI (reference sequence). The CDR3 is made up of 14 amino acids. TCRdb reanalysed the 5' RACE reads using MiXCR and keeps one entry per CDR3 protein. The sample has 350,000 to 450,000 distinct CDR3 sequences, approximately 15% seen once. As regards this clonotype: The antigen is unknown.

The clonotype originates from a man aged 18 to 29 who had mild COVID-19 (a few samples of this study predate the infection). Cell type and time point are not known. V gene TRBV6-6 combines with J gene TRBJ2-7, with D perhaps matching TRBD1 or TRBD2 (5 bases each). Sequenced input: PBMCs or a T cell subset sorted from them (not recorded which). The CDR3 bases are TGTGCCAGCAGTTACATAGGGACCGGTGCCGAGCAGTACTTC. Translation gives CASSYIGTGAEQYF.